This T cell receptor (beta chain) appears in the sequencing data of a study of monozygotic twins with inflammatory bowel disease. Germline lookup yields CDR1 SGHRS and CDR2 YFSETQ. CDR3 size: 16 residues. Via template switching, UMIs carrying a 6-nucleotide sample barcode were introduced. TCRdb reworked the 5' RACE reads into one entry per CDR3 protein, no DNA. The sample data list around 450,000 distinct CDR3 sequences. For this clonotype: What it binds is not known.

Study results and caveats: The analysis did not separate different T cell subtypes. TCRbeta diversity (inverse Simpson) was lower in IBD patients than in healthy co-twins.

The clonotype was recovered from a human donor with ulcerative colitis or Crohn's disease, or a healthy co-twin of an affected twin (not recorded which). What was sequenced was blood. The chain is built from TRBV5-1 and TRBJ2-2; the TRBD1 assignment by TCRdb is unverifiable without DNA. Here the CDR3 reads CASSHPGQGNTGELFF.